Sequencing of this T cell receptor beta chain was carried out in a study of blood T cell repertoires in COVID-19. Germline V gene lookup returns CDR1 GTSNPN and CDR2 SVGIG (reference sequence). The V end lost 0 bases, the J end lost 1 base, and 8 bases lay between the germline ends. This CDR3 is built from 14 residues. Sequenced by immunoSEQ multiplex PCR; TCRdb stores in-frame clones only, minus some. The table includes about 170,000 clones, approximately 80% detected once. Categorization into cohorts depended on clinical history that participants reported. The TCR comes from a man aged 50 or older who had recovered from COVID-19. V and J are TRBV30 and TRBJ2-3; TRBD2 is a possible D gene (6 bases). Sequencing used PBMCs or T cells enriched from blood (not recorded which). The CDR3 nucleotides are TGTGCCTGGAGTGTTACGGGAGGCACAGATACGCAGTATTTT. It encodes CAWSVTGGTDTQYF.